This is a list of T cell receptor beta chains from one sample in a study of blood T cell repertoires in COVID-19. The assay was immunoSEQ multiplex PCR, and TCRdb's table has in-frame clones only and misses some. The sample lists about 120,000 clones, just under 85% occurring once. Input material: peripheral blood. The source of these receptors is an older man with active or convalescent COVID-19. CDR3s include the opening cysteine and the closing phenylalanine or tryptophan. The D gene is left open where the match is weak. A row's size may be missing; if present it is once, few, many or a size class.

TRBV6-1	once	NA	TRBJ1-1	TGTGCCAGCAGTGAAGCGCTCAGGGCGAACACTGAAGCTTTCTTT	CASSEALRANTEAFF
TRBV20-1	NA	NA	TRBJ2-7	TGCAGTGCCGTACGGAGCCACGAGCAGTACTTC	CSAVRSHEQYF
TRBV19	NA	TRBD2	TRBJ2-1	TGTGCCAGTACCGGACTAGCGGGAGGAGCGTCCTACAATGAGCAGTTCTTC	CASTGLAGGASYNEQFF
TRBV6-5	NA	TRBD1	TRBJ2-7	TGTGCCAGCAGTTCGACAGGGGGACTAAGAACCTACGAGCAGTACTTC	CASSSTGGLRTYEQYF
TRBV7-2	NA	NA	TRBJ1-6	TGTGCCAGCAGCCCCCCGCGTAATAATTCACCCCTCCACTTT	CASSPPRNNSPLHF
TRBV7-3	once	NA	TRBJ1-4	TGTGCCAGCAGCGCACAGGGCCCGGGGACTAATGAAAAACTGTTTTTT	CASSAQGPGTNEKLFF
TRBV3-1/TRBV3-2	NA	TRBD1	TRBJ1-2	TGTGCCAGCAGCCTGGGACAGACTAACTATGGCTACACCTTC	CASSLGQTNYGYTF
TRBV25-1	NA	NA	TRBJ1-1	TGTGCCAGCAGTGTAGTGGGCCTAGGGGACACTGAAGCTTTCTTT	CASSVVGLGDTEAFF
TRBV6-5	NA	NA	TRBJ1-1	TGTGCCAGCAGTTATACAGGGAACACTGAAGCTTTCTTT	CASSYTGNTEAFF
TRBV10-3	few	NA	TRBJ1-1	TGTGCCACCTCTCCGGCGGCCGGTGAAGCTTTCTTT	CATSPAAGEAFF
TRBV18	NA	TRBD1	TRBJ2-7	TGTGCCAGCTCACCCGCCGGGACAGGGGCCCACGAGCAGTACTTC	CASSPAGTGAHEQYF
TRBV29-1	NA	TRBD1	TRBJ2-7	TGCAGCGCGACGGGACAGGGGGCCTACGAGCAGTACTTC	CSATGQGAYEQYF
TRBV14	NA	TRBD1	TRBJ1-3	TGTGCCAGCAGCCGCCTACCGGGACAGGGGACTGGAAACACCATATATTTT	CASSRLPGQGTGNTIYF
TRBV7-2	NA	NA	TRBJ2-7	TGTGCCAGCAGCATCAATACTCAAAATCAGCAGTACTTC	CASSINTQNQQYF
TRBV5-6	NA	TRBD2	TRBJ2-1	TGTGCCAGCAGGACTAGCGCCTCCTACAATGAGCAGTTCTTC	CASRTSASYNEQFF
TRBV28	NA	NA	TRBJ2-7	TGTGCCAGCAGTTCCGGGCAGGGCAACTCCTACGAGCAGTACTTC	CASSSGQGNSYEQYF
TRBV11-2	NA	TRBD1	TRBJ1-1	TGTGCCAGCAGCCGACGACAGGGCAACACTGAAGCTTTCTTT	CASSRRQGNTEAFF
TRBV11-2	NA	TRBD1	TRBJ1-1	TGTGCCAGCAGCTTACCAGGGGGCCGAACTGAAGCTTTCTTT	CASSLPGGRTEAFF
TRBV3-1/TRBV3-2	many	NA	TRBJ2-6	TGTGCCGCAGGGGCCCCCCTCCTCTCTGGGGCCAACGTCCTGACTTTC	CAAGAPLLSGANVLTF
TRBV13	NA	NA	TRBJ2-2	TGTGCCAGCAGCTTAGTTATTGGCCTAGCCCCCGGGGAGCTGTTTTTT	CASSLVIGLAPGELFF
TRBV27	NA	NA	TRBJ2-5	TGTGCCAGCAGTTACAGGGATTGGTACCAAGAGACCCAGTACTTC	CASSYRDWYQETQYF
TRBV5-1	NA	NA	TRBJ2-2	TGCGCCAGCCGCCCGGGATCGAACACCGGGGAGCTGTTTTTT	CASRPGSNTGELFF
TRBV4-1	NA	TRBD1	TRBJ1-2	TGCGCCAGCAGCCAACCCCCAGGGGGCGTCTATGGCTACACCTTC	CASSQPPGGVYGYTF
TRBV12-5	NA	NA	TRBJ1-5	TGTGCTAGTGGGAAAACAGGGAGCAATCAGCCCCAGCATTTT	CASGKTGSNQPQHF
TRBV7-9	NA	NA	TRBJ1-6	TGTGCCAGCAGCCACGGACAGATAGGATCACCCCTCCACTTT	CASSHGQIGSPLHF
TRBV28	NA	TRBD1	TRBJ2-7	TGTGCCAGCAGCTCAGGGGGCTCAAGCTCCTACGAGCAGTACTTC	CASSSGGSSSYEQYF
TRBV9	NA	NA	TRBJ2-7	TGTGCCAGCAGCGGGGGGCCGGAAACCTACGAGCAGTACTTC	CASSGGPETYEQYF
TRBV29-1	NA	TRBD2	TRBJ2-1	TGCAGCGCCCGTGCGCCTCTGGGACTAGCGGGAGGCCCCGCTGAGCAGTTCTTC	CSARAPLGLAGGPAEQFF
TRBV11-2	NA	TRBD1	TRBJ1-6	TGTGCCAGCAGCTTGACAGGGGGACAAGATTCACCCCTCCACTTT	CASSLTGGQDSPLHF
TRBV28	NA	TRBD1	TRBJ1-2	TGTGCCAGCAGTTCAGGGGGACAGGCTAACTATGGCTACACCTTC	CASSSGGQANYGYTF
TRBV2	NA	TRBD1	TRBJ1-2	TGTGCCAGCAGGGACCCGGGACAGGATCCCCAGGGCTACACCTTC	CASRDPGQDPQGYTF
TRBV24-1	NA	NA	TRBJ2-2	TGTGCCACCAGTGATATTAGGGGCCAAGAGAACACCGGGGAGCTGTTTTTT	CATSDIRGQENTGELFF
TRBV7-2	NA	NA	TRBJ1-1	TGTGCCAGCAGCATAGCCCACGGGGTCCCCACTGAAGCTTTCTTT	CASSIAHGVPTEAFF
TRBV7-2	NA	TRBD1	TRBJ1-5	TGTGCCAGCAGCAGACAGGGGGCCCTCAATCAGCCCCAGCATTTT	CASSRQGALNQPQHF
TRBV5-1	once	NA	TRBJ2-2	TGCGCCAGCAGCTACACAGTGAACACCGGGGAGCTGTTTTTT	CASSYTVNTGELFF
TRBV4-1	NA	TRBD1	TRBJ1-6	TGCGCCAGCAGCCAAGGATACCGGGACAGAAGTTCACCCCTCCACTTT	CASSQGYRDRSSPLHF
TRBV30	few	NA	TRBJ1-2	TGTGCCTGGAGTGTAACGGGGAATAACTATGGCTACACCTTC	CAWSVTGNNYGYTF
TRBV20-1	NA	NA	TRBJ1-6	TGCAGTGCTAGTCGGGGGGCTAATTCACCCCTCCACTTT	CSASRGANSPLHF
TRBV30	NA	TRBD2	TRBJ2-2	TGTGCCTGGACGACCGGGACTAGCGGGGGGGCCGGGGAGCTGTTTTTT	CAWTTGTSGGAGELFF
TRBV7-4	NA	NA	TRBJ2-5	TGTGCCAGCAGCTTAGCCGGGTCCCGAATTCAAGAGACCCAGTACTTC	CASSLAGSRIQETQYF
TRBV7-2	NA	TRBD1	TRBJ2-7	TGTGCCAGCAGCACCAAGACAGGGATATACGAGCAGTACTTC	CASSTKTGIYEQYF
TRBV5-1	NA	NA	TRBJ1-1	TGCGCCAGCAGCACCAGGGGTATGAACACTGAAGCTTTCTTT	CASSTRGMNTEAFF